Each of the 29 T cell receptor beta chains below was sequenced from the same sample in a study of T cells in Graves' hyperthyroidism and ophthalmopathy. RNA transcripts yielded amplified TCR beta CDR3 regions. Initially, a first-round RT-PCR of the TCR CDR3 employed the HTBI primer set. TCRdb reprocessed the multiplex PCR reads via MiXCR and lists one record per CDR3 protein. This table has some 380,000 distinct CDR3 sequences, about 13% appearing once. The material sequenced was blood. The source of these receptors is a man younger than 45 with Graves' hyperthyroidism that later progressed to Graves' ophthalmopathy.

This clonotype was seen ten or more times. This chain uses TRBV12-3 or TRBV12-4 with TRBJ1-3; the D is unclear. The ends were cut back, 7 bases at V and 5 bases at J, with 6 bases in the middle. CDR3 length: 11 residues. CDR3 loop: CASTQRNTIYF. CDR3 in DNA: TGTGCCAGCACCCAGAGAAACACCATATATTTT.

This clonotype was recorded many times. V usage is TRBV28 and J usage is TRBJ2-3; 9 bases are a match to TRBD2. The V segment lost 1 base and the J segment 5 bases; nucleotides outside the gene matches: 7. CDR3 size: 16 residues. Germline CDR1 is MDHEN and CDR2 is SYDVKM. CDR3: CASSLYVAGALDTQYF. For the CDR3, the DNA is TGTGCCAGCAGTTTATATGTAGCGGGGGCACTAGATACGCAGTATTTT.

This clonotype was detected many times. The genes are TRBV20-1 and TRBJ1-1; 7 positions match TRBD1. The germline CDR1 and CDR2 sequences are DFQATT and SNEGSKA (reference sequence). The length of the CDR3 is 13 residues. Here the CDR3 DNA reads TGCAGGATGGGACAGCCCATGAACACTGAAGCTTTCTTT. It translates to CRMGQPMNTEAFF.

The sample holds many counts of this clonotype. The chain combines TRBV20-1 with TRBJ2-7, with a possible D match to TRBD1 (5 bases). The CDR3 runs to 13 residues. V lost 3 bases, J lost 3 bases, and 12 bases lay in between. CDR1 and CDR2 (germline): DFQATT, SNEGSKA (reference sequence). CDR3: CSARDISRYEQYF. As DNA, the CDR3 is TGCAGTGCTAGGGACATTAGCCGCTACGAGCAGTACTTC.

The chain is built from TRBV27 and TRBJ2-3; D may be TRBD2 (7 bases). The ends were cut back, 5 bases at V and 2 bases at J, with 17 bases in the middle. This CDR3 spans 16 amino acids. CDR1 and CDR2 (germline): MNHEY, SMNVEV (reference sequence). DNA for the CDR3: TGTGCCAGCAGTCCCTTAGGGGGGGGGTACACAGATACGCAGTATTTT. Translating gives CASSPLGGGYTDTQYF.

This clonotype was seen only a few times. The V and J genes are TRBV25-1 and TRBJ1-4; 9 positions agree with TRBD1. V was pared by 1 base and J by 8 bases, with 2 bases of the junction left unmatched. Germline V gene lookup returns CDR1 MGHDK and CDR2 SYGVNS. CDR3 size: 14 residues. The CDR3 coding sequence is TGTGCCAGCAGTGAATTTGGGACAGGGGAAAAACTGTTTTTT. It specifies CASSEFGTGEKLFF.

The sample holds many counts of this clonotype. The chain carries TRBV24-1 and TRBJ2-1; D is perhaps TRBD1 (5 bases). V was pared by 3 bases and J by 7 bases, with 15 bases between. This CDR3 is 15 amino acids long. Germline V gene data show CDR1 as KGHDR and CDR2 as SFDVKD. The CDR3 nucleotides are TGTGCCACCAGTGATGGCAGGGCGGACGTGAATGAGCAGTTCTTC. Translation gives CATSDGRADVNEQFF.

This clonotype was seen many times. The chain joins TRBV12-3 or TRBV12-4 to TRBJ1-4, with TRBD1 identical over 7 bases. V was clipped by 6 bases and J by 3 bases; unmatched bases: 4. This CDR3 comprises 14 residues. In DNA form, the CDR3 reads TGTGCCAGCAGGGCCCAGGGGGCTAATGAAAAACTGTTTTTT. Residues: CASRAQGANEKLFF.

This clonotype was recorded a few times. The genes are TRBV5-8 and TRBJ1-1; no clear D gene. Germline CDR1 and CDR2: SGHTS and YDEGEE. V shed 4 bases and J shed 0 bases, with 16 bases lying between them. The CDR3 loop spans 16 amino acids. The CDR3 bases are TGTGCCAGCAGCCCAATAGGGAGAGGGATGAACACTGAAGCTTTCTTT. The encoded protein is CASSPIGRGMNTEAFF.

The chain joins TRBV5-4 to TRBJ2-7, with D possibly TRBD2 on 6 matching bases. V was shortened by 0 bases and J by 4 bases, with 11 bases between the two germline ends. Germline V gene lookup returns CDR1 SGHNT and CDR2 YYREEE (reference sequence). The CDR3 covers 14 residues. The CDR3 protein is CASSLVSGGYEQYF. The CDR3 nucleotides are TGTGCCAGCAGCTTGGTATCCGGGGGATACGAGCAGTACTTC.

This clonotype was seen at least ten times. V usage is TRBV3-1 and J usage is TRBJ1-2, with no clear D. Between the trimmed V and J ends, which lost 3 bases and 5 bases, there was a span of 13 bases. The CDR3 has 14 residues. Germline CDR1 reads LGHDT; CDR2 reads YNNKEL (reference sequence). This chain's CDR3 is CASSHSGITYGYTF. In nucleotides, the CDR3 is TGTGCCAGCAGCCATTCCGGAATAACTTATGGCTACACCTTC.

This clonotype was observed a handful of times. The V gene is TRBV7-3, the J gene TRBJ2-7; D unresolved. Germline V CDR1 and CDR2: SGHTA, FQGTGA. V was shortened by 1 base and J by 8 bases, with 12 bases between the two germline ends. This CDR3 contains 13 residues. The chain's CDR3 is CASSLNTGNKQYF. The CDR3 nucleotides are TGTGCCAGCAGCTTAAACACCGGAAACAAGCAGTACTTC. The variable domain in full, completed from reference TRBV7-3 and TRBJ2-7, reads GAGVSQTPSNKVTEKGKYVELRCDPISGHTALYWYRQSLGQGPEFLIYFQGTGAADDSGLPNDRFFAVRPEGSVSTLKIQRTERGDSAVYLCASSLNTGNKQYFGPGTRLTVT.

This clonotype was picked up many times. This chain uses TRBV29-1 with TRBJ2-1; D is tentatively TRBD1 or TRBD2 (5 bases each). Germline loops: CDR1 SQVTM, CDR2 ANQGSEA. V lost 7 bases, J lost 0 bases, and 13 bases lay in between. The CDR3 extends over 14 amino acids. CDR3 bases: TGCAGCGCCCGGGACGGAGTCTCCTACAATGAGCAGTTCTTC. Protein: CSARDGVSYNEQFF.

This clonotype was found many times. CDR3 in amino acids: CASKDAPYSNQPQHF. DNA of the CDR3: TGTGCCAGCAAGGACGCCCCCTATAGCAATCAGCCCCAGCATTTT. This chain joins TRBV2 and TRBJ1-5; D uncertain. There are 15 residues in the CDR3. Germline values: CDR1 SNHLY, CDR2 FYNNEI. The V end lost 7 bases, the J end lost 0 bases, and 13 bases lay between the germline ends.

This clonotype was counted at least ten times. CDR3: CASSFLAGDTDTQYF. The CDR3 bases are TGTGCCAGCAGCTTCCTAGCGGGCGACACAGATACGCAGTATTTT. The chain uses TRBV5-6 and TRBJ2-3, with 8 bases that match TRBD2. The CDR3 is 15 amino acids. V dropped 2 bases and J dropped 2; count of bases not matched to a gene: 4. Germline V gene lookup returns CDR1 SGHDT and CDR2 YYEEEE. Variable domain in full (rest from reference TRBV5-6 and TRBJ2-3): DAGVTQSPTHLIKTRGQQVTLRCSPKSGHDTVSWYQQALGQGPQFIFQYYEEEERQRGNFPDRFSGHQFPNYSSELNVNALLLGDSALYLCASSFLAGDTDTQYFGPGTRLTVL.

The V call is TRBV30, the J call TRBJ1-2; a possible D gene is TRBD1 (6 bases). The V end was cut by 7 bases, the J end by 1 base, with 16 bases between. The CDR3 length is 14 residues. The germline CDR1 and CDR2 sequences are GTSNPN and SVGIG (reference sequence). The CDR3 bases are TGTGCCTCAATCTACAGGGCCAGTAACTATGGCTACACCTTC. As protein: CASIYRASNYGYTF.

This clonotype was picked up many times. The J gene is TRBJ2-1, the V gene TRBV7-9; no firm D call. Germline values: CDR1 SEHNR, CDR2 FQNEAQ (reference sequence). The CDR3 loop spans 12 amino acids. V was pared by 2 bases and J by 8 bases, with 7 bases between. The DNA of the CDR3 is TGTGCCAGCAGCTTAAAACGGCATGAGCAGTTCTTC. Protein product: CASSLKRHEQFF.

The chain has TRBV5-1 and TRBJ2-2; 10 nucleotides align to TRBD1. Germline V gene data show CDR1 as SGHRS and CDR2 as YFSETQ. CDR3 size: 15 residues. Trimming took 4 bases from V and 4 from J; bases not matched to a gene: 4. The CDR3 is CASSDRTGGTGELFF. The CDR3 nucleotides read TGCGCCAGCAGCGACCGGACAGGGGGCACCGGGGAGCTGTTTTTT.

This clonotype was observed at least ten times. The CDR3 spells CASSFRWHMNTEAFF. The CDR3 DNA sequence: TGTGCCAGCAGCTTTAGGTGGCATATGAACACTGAAGCTTTCTTT. The chain has TRBV7-8 and TRBJ1-1; no clear D gene. Trimming removed 3 bases at V and 0 bases at J, with 11 bases between. Germline V gene lookup returns CDR1 SGHVS and CDR2 FQNEAQ. The CDR3 sequence is 15 residues long.

This clonotype came up many times. This chain links TRBV2 with TRBJ2-1, with TRBD2 identical over 8 bases. V gave up 7 bases and J gave up 2 bases; unmatched junction bases: 4. This CDR3 is built from 14 residues. Germline-derived CDR1 and CDR2 are SNHLY and FYNNEI. The CDR3, as DNA: TGTGCCAGCACACTCGGGAGGGCCTACAATGAGCAGTTCTTC. It codes for CASTLGRAYNEQFF.

In this sample, this clonotype turned up many times. J is TRBJ2-1 and V is TRBV9; no definite D call. Looked up from germline, CDR1 is SGDLS and CDR2 is YYNGEE. V was cut by 2 bases and J by 3 bases, with 3 bases left in between. CDR3 length: 12 residues. The CDR3: CASSVVYNEQFF. Here the CDR3 DNA reads TGTGCCAGCAGCGTGGTCTACAATGAGCAGTTCTTC. Supplemented by reference TRBV9 and TRBJ2-1, the full variable domain reads DSGVTQTPKHLITATGQRVTLRCSPRSGDLSVYWYQQSLDQGLQFLIQYYNGEERAKGNILERFSAQQFPDLHSELNLSSLELGDSALYFCASSVVYNEQFFGPGTRLTVL.

A few counts support this clonotype. The chain uses TRBV4-1 and TRBJ2-7; 7 bases are shared with TRBD2. This CDR3 is built from 14 residues. Germline assignment: CDR1 MGHRA and CDR2 YSYEKL. V trimming: 5 bases; J trimming: 0 bases; junction bases outside the gene matches: 4. This CDR3 is CASSARDYSYEQYF. As DNA, the CDR3 is TGCGCCAGCAGCGCTCGGGACTACTCCTACGAGCAGTACTTC.

This clonotype was counted a few times. The CDR3 region is CSAMLEGEAFF. The CDR3 coding sequence is TGCAGTGCCATGTTAGAGGGCGAAGCTTTCTTT. This chain connects TRBV20-1 to TRBJ1-1, with D uncertain. V lost 6 bases and J 8 bases, leaving 13 bases between the germline ends. Germline V gene data show CDR1 as DFQATT and CDR2 as SNEGSKA (reference sequence). This CDR3 contains 11 residues.

This clonotype appeared many times. The chain has TRBV7-9 and TRBJ2-1; D ambiguous. CDR1 is SEHNR and CDR2 is FQNEAQ in the germline V gene (reference sequence). The CDR3 totals 14 residues. Trimming cost V 6 bases and J 5 bases, with 14 bases left between them. The CDR3: CASRSPGPHNEQFF. The CDR3 nucleotides are TGTGCCAGCAGATCTCCTGGTCCTCACAATGAGCAGTTCTTC.

This clonotype was picked up many times. The chain employs TRBV13 and TRBJ1-1, with TRBD1 matching 7 bases. Per germline, CDR1 PRHDT and CDR2 FYEKMQ (reference sequence). The CDR3 totals 13 residues. The J segment lost 6 bases and the V segment lost 5 bases, leaving 6 bases of the junction unmatched. The CDR3 nucleotides read TGTGCCAGCAGCCAGCGACAGGGCTCTGAAGCTTTCTTT. Protein product: CASSQRQGSEAFF.

This clonotype was counted ten times or more. The chain has TRBV30 and TRBJ2-3, with 10 positions matching TRBD2. After removal of 5 bases from V and 4 bases from J, the junction contained 6 bases not matched to a gene. Germline V CDR1 and CDR2: GTSNPN, SVGIG (reference sequence). CDR3 length: 14 residues. In DNA form, the CDR3 reads TGTGCCTGGCGAATAGCGGGGGGCTCAGATACGCAGTATTTT. It yields the protein CAWRIAGGSDTQYF.

Points on this clonotype: Just one base apart from a much larger clone, this may be a read error. This sequence joins TRBV11-2 and TRBJ2-1; 12 bases are shared with TRBD2. From germline, CDR1 is SGHAT and CDR2 FQNNGV. This CDR3 has 16 amino acids. V lost 4 bases to trimming and J lost 12 bases; unmatched junction nucleotides: 13. This CDR3 is CASSWASGGERDGQFF. Written as DNA, the CDR3 is TGTGCCAGCAGCTGGGCTAGCGGGGGGGAGAGGGATGGGCAGTTCTTC.

In its sample, this clonotype was seen many times. The rearrangement joins TRBV11-2 to TRBJ2-7, with 10 nucleotides matching TRBD2. J gave up 4 bases and V 5 bases, and 5 bases lay outside the gene matches. This CDR3 is built from 14 residues. Germline lookup yields CDR1 SGHAT and CDR2 FQNNGV. The CDR3 nucleotides are TGTGCCAGCAGCCCAATGACTAGCGGGTACGAGCAGTACTTC. Its translation is CASSPMTSGYEQYF.

This clonotype was observed a few times. The chain carries TRBV27 and TRBJ1-5; D may be TRBD1 (5 bases). In germline, CDR1 is MNHEY, CDR2 SMNVEV (reference sequence). The CDR3 has 13 residues. V lost 4 bases to trimming and J lost 7 bases, with 11 bases between them. The CDR3: CASSYLGAQPQHF. CDR3 coding DNA: TGTGCCAGCAGTTACCTAGGGGCCCAGCCCCAGCATTTT.